This T cell receptor beta chain was identified in a study of radiation and T cells in renal cell carcinoma. Treatment noted: 15 Gy SBRT to primary tumor, nephrectomy 4 weeks later. The patient's renal cell carcinoma had clear cell pathology. The germline V gene has CDR1 SGHTA and CDR2 FQGNSA. The CDR3 extends over 13 amino acids. Trimming took 1 base from V and 8 from J, leaving 11 bases between them. Clones were read by immunoSEQ multiplex PCR, and TCRdb kept only the in-frame ones, dropping some. The table lists approximately 18,000 clones, roughly 64% of them singletons. Sequenced here: tumor tissue, sampled from a patient whose treatment included radiotherapy and nephrectomy. The sequence was collected from a woman in her 70s with renal cell carcinoma. The J gene is TRBJ1-1, the V gene TRBV7-2; TRBD1 might be the D (5 bases). CDR3 residues: CASSLVGDLEAFF. The CDR3 DNA is TGTGCCAGCAGCTTAGTGGGGGATTTGGAAGCTTTCTTT. Supplemented by reference TRBV7-2 and TRBJ1-1, the full variable domain reads GAGVSQSPSNKVTEKGKDVELRCDPISGHTALYWYRQSLGQGLEFLIYFQGNSAPDKSGLPSDRFSAERTGGSVSTLTIQRTQQEDSAVYLCASSLVGDLEAFFGQGTRLTVV.